The clone carrying this TCR beta chain was found many times. RNA transcripts were the template for amplifying TCR beta CDR3 regions. The HTBI primer set was used in a first-round RT-PCR of the TCR CDR3. One entry per CDR3 protein results from TCRdb running MiXCR on the multiplex PCR reads. The sample records some 600,000 distinct CDR3 sequences, over 11% being singletons. With a duration under 2 months, the hyperthyroidism was newly diagnosed in patients aged 18 to 65. The data derive from a study of T cells in Graves' hyperthyroidism and ophthalmopathy. The overall study: Peripheral blood sampling occurred at initial diagnosis, before any treatment.

Germline V lookup: CDR1 MNHEY, CDR2 SMNVEV (reference sequence). This CDR3 contains 17 residues. Between the trimmed V and J ends, which lost 10 bases and 6 bases, there was a span of 28 bases. V gene TRBV27 combines with J gene TRBJ2-1; a weak D match, TRBD1 (5 bases). Sequencing used blood. This receptor was identified in a woman in her 30s with Graves' hyperthyroidism that later progressed to Graves' ophthalmopathy. This CDR3 is CAILRRKGPERGNEQFF. The CDR3 DNA reads TGTGCCATCCTAAGGCGAAAGGGGCCCGAAAGGGGCAATGAGCAGTTCTTC.